A selection of T cell receptor beta chains follows, all from one sample in a study of T cells in Graves' hyperthyroidism and ophthalmopathy. TCRdb re-analysed the multiplex PCR reads in MiXCR, keeping a single row per CDR3 protein. The sample has some 690,000 distinct CDR3 sequences, 17% seen once. Sequencing was performed on blood. Receptor source: a man between 50 and 59 years old with Graves' hyperthyroidism. Both conserved end residues are part of each CDR3. The D gene is left open where the match is weak. Not all rows give a size; the values are once, few, many and, for expanded clones, a class.

>.|TRBV10-3|TRBD2|TRBJ2-1
TGTGCCATCAGTGAGCCCTACGACGGACTAGCGGCCTACAATGAGCAGTTCTTC
CAISEPYDGLAAYNEQFF
>.|TRBV12-3/TRBV12-4|TRBD1|TRBJ2-2
TGTGCCAGCAGTTACGAGTCAATGGGGACAGGGGGGACGAACACCGGGGAGCTGTTTTTT
CASSYESMGTGGTNTGELFF
>few|TRBV7-9|.|TRBJ1-4
TGTGCCAGCAGCCCGGGGAGGGATCGATTCGTAAAACTGTTTTTT
CASSPGRDRFVKLFF
>.|TRBV20-1|TRBD1|TRBJ1-2
TGCAGTGCTAGAGATCAGGGGGCGGGCTATGGCTACACCTTC
CSARDQGAGYGYTF
>.|TRBV2|TRBD1|TRBJ1-5
TGTGCCAGCAGTGCCTCGGGACAGGGGGAGCCCCAGCATTTT
CASSASGQGEPQHF
>few|TRBV27|TRBD1|TRBJ2-1
TGTGCCAGCAGTTCACTGATTCGGACAGGGACTTTTAGGCATGAGCAGTTCTTC
CASSSLIRTGTFRHEQFF
>few|TRBV6-5|.|TRBJ2-7
TGTGCCAGCAGTTACTCGTTACCCGGATCCCCCTACGAGCAGTACTTC
CASSYSLPGSPYEQYF
>many|TRBV4-3|.|TRBJ1-6
TGCGCCAGCAGCCCCCGAGGGGGATATAATTCACCCCTCCACTTT
CASSPRGGYNSPLHF
>few|TRBV7-2|TRBD2|TRBJ2-3
TGTGCCAGCAGCCAAAGGCCCGGAGCGGGAGTGACAGATACGCAGTATTTT
CASSQRPGAGVTDTQYF
>once|TRBV19|TRBD2|TRBJ2-1
TGTGCCAGTAGTCCGTCGGGAGCGGGAGTATACAATGAGCAGTTCTTC
CASSPSGAGVYNEQFF
>few|TRBV7-9|.|TRBJ2-3
TGTGCCAGCAGGGCCTGGGGGGCAGATACGCAGTATTTT
CASRAWGADTQYF
>many|TRBV11-3|.|TRBJ2-2
TGTGCCAGCAGCTCCAGCACTCCCTTCACCGGGGAGCTGTTTTTT
CASSSSTPFTGELFF
>many|TRBV4-1|.|TRBJ1-3
TGCGCCAGCAGCCAACCCCAATCCTACTCTGGAAACACCATATATTTT
CASSQPQSYSGNTIYF
>.|TRBV5-1|.|TRBJ1-1
TGCGCCAGCAGCAGCTCCGGGTCCCTCCGGGCGGGCACTGAAGCATTCTTT
CASSSSGSLRAGTEAFF
>many|TRBV27|.|TRBJ2-3
TGTGCCAGCAGTTTATGGGGGCCCCACACGCAGTATTTT
CASSLWGPHTQYF
>.|TRBV20-1|TRBD2|TRBJ2-2
TGCAGTGCTAACTCGGGACTAGCGGGAGGGCGGGCCGGGGAGCTGTTTTTT
CSANSGLAGGRAGELFF
>once|TRBV5-1|.|TRBJ1-2
TGCGCCAGCAGCTTGGAGGGGGGGCCCAGAGATGGCTACACCTTC
CASSLEGGPRDGYTF
>once|TRBV11-2|.|TRBJ2-2
TGTGCCAGCAGCTTAGGCGGAACGAACACCGGGGAGCTGTTTTTT
CASSLGGTNTGELFF
>few|TRBV28|.|TRBJ1-1
TGTGCCAGCAGGACCCAGGGGACCCCGAACACTGAAGCTTTCTTT
CASRTQGTPNTEAFF
>.|TRBV9|.|TRBJ2-2
TGTGCCAGCAGCGTAGGTAGACTGCACACCGGGGAGCTGCTTTTT
CASSVGRLHTGELLF
>few|TRBV30|.|TRBJ1-1
TGTGCCTGGAGTGTACACAAGGGGAGGTTTTTGAACACTGAAGCTTTCTTT
CAWSVHKGRFLNTEAFF
>many|TRBV12-3/TRBV12-4|TRBD2|TRBJ2-1
TGTGCCAGCCGGACTAGCGGGAGAATATATGAGCAGTTCTTC
CASRTSGRIYEQFF
>few|TRBV15|.|TRBJ1-4
TGTGCCACCAGCAGAGATACCGGGCGTAGGGACGGAAAACTGTTTTTT
CATSRDTGRRDGKLFF
>many|TRBV11-2|.|TRBJ2-1
TGTGCCAGCCTCCAGGCCGGCCATGAGCAGTTCTTC
CASLQAGHEQFF